A single sample gave rise to the 16 T cell receptor beta chains below, sequenced in a study of blood T cell repertoires in COVID-19. Clones were sequenced by immunoSEQ multiplex PCR, and TCRdb holds only the in-frame ones, with some missing. The sample records 80,000 to 100,000 clones, about four fifths being singletons. Input material: peripheral blood. These receptors originate from a human donor in a cohort sampled during active COVID-19.

This chain's CDR3 is CSVEANRGGYGYTF. CDR3 in DNA: TGCAGCGTTGAAGCCAACAGGGGGGGCTATGGCTACACCTTC. The chain has TRBV29-1 and TRBJ1-2; 8 nucleotides match TRBD1. The CDR3 is 14 residues long. V lost 1 base, J lost 4 bases, and 5 bases stayed unmatched. CDR1 is SQVTM and CDR2 is ANQGSEA in the germline V gene.

The chain is built from TRBV3-1 (or the pseudogene TRBV3-2) and TRBJ1-1, with TRBD1 matching 7 bases. This CDR3 contains 15 residues. Germline V gives CDR1 LGHDT, CDR2 YNNKEL (reference sequence). V trimming: 3 bases; J trimming: 5 bases; junction bases outside the gene matches: 9. DNA for the CDR3: TGTGCCAGCAGCCAGCCAGGGGGTAGTCGAACTGAAGCTTTCTTT. Translated: CASSQPGGSRTEAFF.

CDR3 residues: CASSYGQGRHEQYF. The CDR3 DNA reads as TGTGCCAGCAGTTACGGACAGGGTAGGCACGAGCAGTACTTC. The rearrangement links TRBV6-5 to TRBJ2-7, with 8 bases lining up with TRBD1. The trim removed 2 bases at V and 5 bases at J, leaving 5 bases unmatched. The length of the CDR3 is 14 residues. From germline, CDR1 is MNHEY and CDR2 SVGAGI.

The V and J genes are TRBV11-2 and TRBJ2-6, with D perhaps TRBD1 (6 bases). The germline gives CDR1 SGHAT, CDR2 FQNNGV. This CDR3 comprises 15 residues. Trimming left V 5 bases short and J 1 base short, with 9 bases between. The CDR3 is CASSRQVSGANVLTF. CDR3 sequence (DNA): TGTGCCAGCAGCCGACAGGTTTCTGGGGCCAACGTCCTGACTTTC.

J is TRBJ1-3 and V is TRBV18, with 9 bases aligning to TRBD1. V gave up 6 bases and J gave up 0 bases; unmatched junction bases: 3. Germline V gene sequence: CDR1 KGHSH, CDR2 LQKENI. The CDR3 runs to 15 residues. The DNA for the CDR3 is TGTGCCAGCTCGGAGGGACAGGGCTCTGGAAACACCATATATTTT. The encoded protein is CASSEGQGSGNTIYF.

The chain links TRBV6-5 to TRBJ2-3; TRBD2 aligns across 9 bases. Trimming removed 3 bases from V and 2 bases from J; junction bases left unmatched: 3. The CDR3 totals 15 residues. The germline V gene has CDR1 MNHEY and CDR2 SVGAGI. CDR3 protein: CASSYSGSDTDTQYF. For the CDR3, the DNA is TGTGCCAGCAGTTATAGCGGGAGCGACACAGATACGCAGTATTTT.

In DNA form, the CDR3 reads TGTGCCAGCAGGCGGGGGGTCGGGTCACCCCTCCACTTT. Amino acids: CASRRGVGSPLHF. The rearrangement uses TRBV2 and TRBJ1-6; D perhaps matches TRBD1 (5 bases). V lost 6 bases and J lost 10, with 13 bases in between. CDR3 length equals 13 residues. Germline assignment: CDR1 SNHLY and CDR2 FYNNEI. The variable domain in full, with the rest retrieved from reference TRBV2 and TRBJ1-6, is EPEVTQTPSHQVTQMGQEVILRCVPISNHLYFYWYRQILGQKVEFLVSFYNNEISEKSEIFDDQFSVERPDGSNFTLKIRSTKLEDSAMYFCASRRGVGSPLHFGNGTRLTVT.

This clone was found a few times. The CDR3 here is CASSDLGGDNSPLHF. The CDR3 nucleotides read TGTGCCAGCAGTGATTTGGGGGGAGATAATTCACCCCTCCACTTT. The genes are TRBV6-1 and TRBJ1-6; D might be TRBD1 (5 bases). The CDR3 spans 15 residues. In germline, CDR1 is MNHNS, CDR2 SASEGT. Trimming left V 3 bases short and J 5 bases short, with 11 bases between.

CDR3 in DNA: TGCAGCGTTGCCCAGGGGAACTATGGCTACACCTTC. Protein sequence: CSVAQGNYGYTF. The genes are TRBV29-1 and TRBJ1-2; D is possibly TRBD1 (6 bases). The CDR3 covers 12 residues. The V end was cut by 4 bases, the J end by 2 bases, with 8 bases between. CDR1 SQVTM and CDR2 ANQGSEA come from the germline V gene.

Only a few counts were recorded for this clone. The chain employs TRBV6-5 and TRBJ1-1; 7 nucleotides agree with TRBD1. Germline CDR1 is MNHEY and CDR2 is SVGAGI. The V and J ends lost 4 bases and 4 bases, in that order; junction bases with no gene match: 6. The length of the CDR3 is 14 residues. This chain's CDR3 is CASSFQGGGTEAFF. The CDR3, as DNA: TGTGCCAGCAGTTTCCAGGGGGGTGGCACTGAAGCTTTCTTT.

V usage is TRBV5-1 and J usage is TRBJ2-7, with 8 bases fitting TRBD1. The CDR3 extends over 13 amino acids. Germline V gives CDR1 SGHRS, CDR2 YFSETQ. Trimming took 5 bases from V and 6 from J; bases not matched to a gene: 7. CDR3 region: CASSPGTGAEQYF. DNA of the CDR3: TGCGCCAGCAGTCCCGGGACAGGCGCCGAGCAGTACTTC.

V gene TRBV28 combines with J gene TRBJ2-1, with TRBD2 matching over 12 bases. There are 17 residues in the CDR3. In germline, CDR1 is MDHEN, CDR2 SYDVKM. V gave up 1 base and J gave up 9 bases; unmatched junction bases: 10. The CDR3 region has the DNA TGTGCCAGCAGTTTATTCGGGACTAGCGGGCCGACGACTGAGCAGTTCTTC. Translated: CASSLFGTSGPTTEQFF. Full variable domain (missing parts from reference TRBV28 and TRBJ2-1): DVKVTQSSRYLVKRTGEKVFLECVQDMDHENMFWYRQDPGLGLRLIYFSYDVKMKEKGDIPEGYSVSREKKERFSLILESASTNQTSMYLCASSLFGTSGPTTEQFFGPGTRLTVL.

This chain connects TRBV6-6 to TRBJ2-4; 14 bases are a match to TRBD2. V was clipped by 5 bases and J by 1 base; unmatched bases: 22. The V gene's germline CDR1 is MNHNY and CDR2 SVGAGI (reference sequence). The CDR3 loop spans 23 amino acids. CDR3 coding DNA: TGTGCCAGCAGTCCCTTTCCGGGACTAGCGGGAGTAGCGGTGGTTGGCGCCAAAAACATTCAGTACTTC. Translating it yields CASSPFPGLAGVAVVGAKNIQYF.

The chain has TRBV6-1 and TRBJ1-2, with D maybe TRBD1 (6 bases). Germline loops: CDR1 MNHNS, CDR2 SASEGT. With 3 bases removed from V and 0 bases from J, the gap between germline ends came to 11 bases. The CDR3 runs 15 residues. This CDR3 reads CASSEMDRANYGYTF. In DNA form, the CDR3 reads TGTGCCAGCAGTGAGATGGACAGAGCTAACTATGGCTACACCTTC.

The rearrangement links TRBV4-1 to TRBJ2-7; 7 bases fit TRBD2. Germline V lookup: CDR1 MGHRA, CDR2 YSYEKL. This CDR3 is built from 13 residues. Trimming took 5 bases from V and 5 from J; bases not matched to a gene: 6. The chain's CDR3 is CASSRTRLNEQYF. DNA for the CDR3: TGCGCCAGCAGCAGGACTAGATTGAACGAGCAGTACTTC.

The V gene is TRBV7-3, the J gene TRBJ2-1, with D tentatively TRBD2 (6 bases). Germline V lookup: CDR1 SGHTA, CDR2 FQGTGA. This CDR3 is built from 15 residues. Trimming removed 2 bases at V and 4 bases at J, with 12 bases between. The DNA of the CDR3 is TGTGCCAGCAGCTTAGGCCTAGCGAATTACAATGAGCAGTTCTTC. Amino acids: CASSLGLANYNEQFF. The full variable domain, its missing parts supplied by reference TRBV7-3 and TRBJ2-1, is GAGVSQTPSNKVTEKGKYVELRCDPISGHTALYWYRQSLGQGPEFLIYFQGTGAADDSGLPNDRFFAVRPEGSVSTLKIQRTERGDSAVYLCASSLGLANYNEQFFGPGTRLTVL.